What follows are 21 T cell receptor beta chains derived from one specimen sequenced in a study of blood T cell repertoires in COVID-19. Clones were sequenced by immunoSEQ multiplex PCR, and TCRdb holds only the in-frame ones, with some missing. The sample consists of about 180,000 clones, 88% of them appearing once. Sequenced sample: peripheral blood. The receptors were gathered from a woman aged 25-40 years with acute or convalescent COVID-19.

This clone has only one observation. The J gene is TRBJ1-3, the V gene TRBV28, with a weak D call TRBD1 (5 bases). The germline V gene has CDR1 MDHEN and CDR2 SYDVKM. Trimming removed 4 bases from V and 5 bases from J, with 12 bases in between. The length of the CDR3 is 14 residues. CDR3 sequence reads: CASSSGTLRNTIYF. Written as DNA, the CDR3 is TGTGCCAGCAGTTCCGGGACTCTAAGAAACACCATATATTTT.

The chain employs TRBV18 and TRBJ2-1, with D unresolved. Germline lookup yields CDR1 KGHSH and CDR2 LQKENI. The CDR3 covers 13 residues. Deletions cut 3 bases from V and 5 bases from J, with 8 bases between. In DNA form, the CDR3 reads TGTGCCAGCTCACCCTCTACCAACAATGAGCAGTTCTTC. Translating it yields CASSPSTNNEQFF.

Notes on this clone: Other DNA sequences from this sample encode an identical CDR3 as well. V and J are TRBV3-1 (or the pseudogene TRBV3-2) and TRBJ2-1; TRBD1 matches at 7 bases. This CDR3 is 13 amino acids long. Trimming took 3 bases from V and 10 from J; bases not matched to a gene: 6. Per germline, CDR1 LGHDT and CDR2 YNNKEL (reference sequence). CDR3 nucleotides: TGTGCCAGCAGCCAGGATCTAGGGGGCGAGCAGTTCTTC. Translating it yields CASSQDLGGEQFF.

This clone was detected once. The chain's CDR3 is CASSAIAGELFF. The CDR3 DNA sequence: TGTGCCAGCAGTGCTATCGCCGGGGAGCTGTTTTTT. The rearrangement joins TRBV25-1 to TRBJ2-2; no definite D call. Trimming left V 4 bases short and J 6 bases short, with 6 bases between. Germline CDR1 MGHDK, CDR2 SYGVNS. This CDR3 is built from 12 residues.

This chain uses TRBV5-8 with TRBJ2-7, with 11 bases aligning to TRBD2. In germline, CDR1 is SGHTS, CDR2 YDEGEE. V gave up 2 bases and J gave up 7 bases; unmatched junction bases: 5. The CDR3 is 14 residues long. The DNA of the CDR3 is TGTGCCAGCAGCTTAGAACTAGCGGGAGTAGAGCAGTACTTC. Encoded protein: CASSLELAGVEQYF. The variable domain in full, completed from reference TRBV5-8 and TRBJ2-7, reads EAGVTQSPTHLIKTRGQQATLRCSPISGHTSVYWYQQALGLGLQFLLWYDEGEERNRGNFPPRFSGRQFPNYSSELNVNALELEDSALYLCASSLELAGVEQYFGPGTRLTVT.

This sequence joins TRBV6-5 and TRBJ1-3; D is unclear. The CDR3 covers 15 residues. Germline CDR1 MNHEY, CDR2 SVGAGI. Trimming cost V 8 bases and J 4 bases, with 18 bases left between them. This CDR3 reads CASQVRGRGGNTIYF. The CDR3 coding sequence is TGTGCCAGCCAAGTTCGTGGAAGAGGAGGAAACACCATATATTTT.

V gene TRBV6-1 combines with J gene TRBJ1-1; the D gene is possibly TRBD1 (5 bases). CDR3 size: 14 residues. V lost 2 bases, J lost 2 bases, and 9 bases lay in between. Germline loops: CDR1 MNHNS, CDR2 SASEGT. DNA of the CDR3: TGTGCCAGCAGTGAATGGGGGGACAACACTGAAGCTTTCTTT. Protein product: CASSEWGDNTEAFF.

The J gene is TRBJ2-2, the V gene TRBV6-5; D may be TRBD2 (6 bases). Germline values: CDR1 MNHEY, CDR2 SVGAGI. CDR3 length: 15 residues. With 2 bases removed from V and 5 bases from J, the gap between germline ends came to 12 bases. In DNA form, the CDR3 reads TGTGCCAGCAGTTACGTAGCTAGCGAAACCGGGGAGCTGTTTTTT. As protein: CASSYVASETGELFF.

CDR3 amino acids: CASSGFLVGGWAKNIQYF. CDR3 DNA: TGTGCCAGCAGTGGGTTCCTAGTCGGGGGGTGGGCCAAAAACATTCAGTACTTC. The J gene is TRBJ2-4, the V gene TRBV2, with 7 positions matching TRBD2. Losses at the gene ends were 4 bases for V and 1 base for J; bases not matched to a gene: 13. CDR3 length: 18 residues. Germline assignment: CDR1 SNHLY and CDR2 FYNNEI.

This chain links TRBV6-9 with TRBJ1-6; no definite D call. The CDR3 contains 12 residues. CDR1 is MNHGY and CDR2 is SVAAGI in the germline V gene. Trimming shortened V by 0 bases and J by 14 bases, and 8 bases separated the two germline ends. Here the CDR3 reads CASSYSPYSLHF. Here the CDR3 DNA reads TGTGCCAGCAGTTATTCCCCTTATTCCCTCCACTTT.

The chain is built from TRBV5-1 and TRBJ2-5; 10 bases fit TRBD1. CDR1 and CDR2 from the germline V gene are SGHRS and YFSETQ. This CDR3 is built from 15 residues. V shed 4 bases and J 4 bases; nucleotides not matched to a gene: 7. The CDR3 region has the DNA TGCGCCAGCAGCAACAGACAGGGGGCTGGAGAGACCCAGTACTTC. Its translation: CASSNRQGAGETQYF.

The J gene is TRBJ2-7, the V gene TRBV3-1 (or the pseudogene TRBV3-2); 16 nucleotides match TRBD2. Germline loops: CDR1 LGHDT, CDR2 YNNKEL (reference sequence). The CDR3 totals 17 residues. Losses at the gene ends were 3 bases for V and 5 bases for J; bases not matched to a gene: 7. CDR3: CASSQGLAGGLLDEQYF. DNA of the CDR3: TGTGCCAGCAGCCAGGGACTAGCGGGAGGGCTTTTGGACGAGCAGTACTTC.

Remarks on this clone: The same CDR3 can be traced to other DNA sequences in this sample. The chain carries TRBV7-2 and TRBJ2-1; TRBD2 aligns across 8 bases. Unmatched junction bases numbered 8, after V lost 1 base and J lost 9 bases. Germline V gene sequence: CDR1 SGHTA, CDR2 FQGNSA. There are 15 residues in the CDR3. CDR3: CASSLVAGGPGEQFF. The CDR3 nucleotides read TGTGCCAGCAGCTTAGTGGCGGGAGGTCCCGGTGAGCAGTTCTTC.

V is TRBV15 and J is TRBJ1-5; TRBD1 agrees at 9 bases. CDR1 and CDR2 from the germline V gene are LNHNV and YYDKDF (reference sequence). This CDR3 region has 15 residues. After removal of 3 bases from V and 1 base from J, the junction contained 1 base not matched to a gene. CDR3 region: CATSSDRGSNQPQHF. The CDR3 DNA follows: TGTGCCACCAGCAGTGACAGGGGGAGCAATCAGCCCCAGCATTTT.

V gene TRBV27 combines with J gene TRBJ1-5; D gene unclear. CDR3 length: 13 amino acids. Between the trimmed V and J ends, which lost 3 bases and 4 bases, there was a span of 7 bases. CDR1 is MNHEY, CDR2 SMNVEV, per germline (reference sequence). CDR3: CASSFGWNQPQHF. As DNA, the CDR3 is TGTGCCAGCAGTTTCGGGTGGAATCAGCCCCAGCATTTT.

This rearrangement joins TRBV7-2 to TRBJ2-1; D is possibly TRBD2 (6 bases). The CDR3 sequence is 15 residues long. Germline lookup yields CDR1 SGHTA and CDR2 FQGNSA. V was trimmed by 2 bases and J by 7 bases, leaving 15 bases between them. CDR3 nucleotides: TGTGCCAGCAGCTTACGTGTCGGGAGTAGAAATGAGCAGTTCTTC. Amino acid sequence: CASSLRVGSRNEQFF.

This clone has only one observation. In nucleotides, the CDR3 is TGCGCCAGCAGCTGGGACAGGGTATCCGGGGAGCTGTTTTTT. Its protein is CASSWDRVSGELFF. The chain is built from TRBV5-1 and TRBJ2-2; 9 bases fit TRBD1. The CDR3 runs to 14 residues. Germline loops: CDR1 SGHRS, CDR2 YFSETQ. V trimming: 3 bases; J trimming: 6 bases; junction bases outside the gene matches: 3.

Comments on this clone: One end of the junction varies from germline; a read error may be responsible. The chain employs TRBV6-1 and TRBJ2-7; D may be TRBD1 (6 bases). Germline V gene data show CDR1 as MNHNS and CDR2 as SASEGT. CDR3 length equals 14 residues. CDR3 DNA: TGTGCCAGCAGTGAAGGGGGACAATCCTCCGAGCAGTACTTC. Its protein product is CASSEGGQSSEQYF.

A word on this clone: The identical CDR3 is also encoded by other nucleotide sequences in the sample. V gene TRBV20-1 combines with J gene TRBJ2-5; D is unresolved. This CDR3 comprises 11 residues. Trimming took 6 bases from V and 2 from J, leaving 7 bases between them. Germline CDR1 is DFQATT and CDR2 is SNEGSKA (reference sequence). The CDR3 DNA reads as TGCAGTGCCCCCCGTCAAGAGACCCAGTACTTC. This gives the protein CSAPRQETQYF.

The chain joins TRBV29-1 to TRBJ2-7; TRBD2 aligns across 12 bases. The CDR3 runs 15 residues. Germline V gives CDR1 SQVTM, CDR2 ANQGSEA. The junction had 9 bases not matched to a gene; V was cut back by 4 bases and J by 5 bases. CDR3 DNA sequence: TGCAGCGTTGTGGGTCGACTAGCGGGAGTCGACGAGCAGTACTTC. As protein: CSVVGRLAGVDEQYF.

The genes are TRBV5-1 and TRBJ2-5; 11 nucleotides align to TRBD2. This CDR3 region has 16 residues. Looked up from germline, CDR1 is SGHRS and CDR2 is YFSETQ. V lost 4 bases to trimming and J lost 5 bases; unmatched junction nucleotides: 10. The DNA of the CDR3 is TGCGCCAGCAGCCCCCTCGTGTTAGCGGGAGGGGAGACCCAGTACTTC. Translated, it gives CASSPLVLAGGETQYF.